Sequencing of this T cell receptor beta chain was carried out in a study of T cells in Graves' hyperthyroidism and ophthalmopathy. This clonotype has ten or more counts. Researchers amplified the TCR beta CDR3 regions from RNA transcripts. The TCR CDR3 was amplified in a first-round RT-PCR using the HTBI primer set. In TCRdb, the multiplex PCR reads were re-called with MiXCR into one record per CDR3 protein. In the table there are roughly 560,000 distinct CDR3 sequences, roughly 15% of which are singletons. The germline V gene has CDR1 MDHEN and CDR2 SYDVKM. With 6 bases removed from V and 8 bases from J, the gap between germline ends came to 19 bases. This CDR3 is built from 14 residues.

The receptor was derived from a woman aged 40 to 55 with Graves' ophthalmopathy. The sample taken for sequencing was blood. J is TRBJ1-1 and V is TRBV28, with a weak D call TRBD1 (6 bases). CDR3 nucleotide sequence: TGTGCCAGCAGACCGAGACAGGCCGCGAGGGAAGCTTTCTTT. It encodes CASRPRQAAREAFF.